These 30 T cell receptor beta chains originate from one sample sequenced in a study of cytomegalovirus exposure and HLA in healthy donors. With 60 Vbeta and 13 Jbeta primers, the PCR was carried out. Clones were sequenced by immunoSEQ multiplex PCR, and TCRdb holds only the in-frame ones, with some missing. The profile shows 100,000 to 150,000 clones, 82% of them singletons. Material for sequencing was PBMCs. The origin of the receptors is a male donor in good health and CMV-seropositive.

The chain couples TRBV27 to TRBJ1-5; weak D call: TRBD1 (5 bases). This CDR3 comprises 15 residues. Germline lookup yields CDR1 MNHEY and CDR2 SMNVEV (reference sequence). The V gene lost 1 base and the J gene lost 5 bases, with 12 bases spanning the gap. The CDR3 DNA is TGTGCCAGCAGTTTATTACCGGGGGACGATCAGCCCCAGCATTTT. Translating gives CASSLLPGDDQPQHF.

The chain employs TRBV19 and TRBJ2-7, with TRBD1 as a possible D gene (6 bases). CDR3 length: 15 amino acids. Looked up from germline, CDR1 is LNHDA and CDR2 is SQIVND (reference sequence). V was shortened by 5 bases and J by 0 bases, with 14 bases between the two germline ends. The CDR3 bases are TGTGCCAGTAGTTTTACAGGGTCCAGCTCCTACGAGCAGTACTTC. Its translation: CASSFTGSSSYEQYF.

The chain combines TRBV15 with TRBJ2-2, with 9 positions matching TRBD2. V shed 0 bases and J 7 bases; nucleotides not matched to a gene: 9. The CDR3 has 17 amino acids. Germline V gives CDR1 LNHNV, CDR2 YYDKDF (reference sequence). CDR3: CATSRDGIAGVHGELFF. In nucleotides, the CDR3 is TGTGCCACCAGCAGAGATGGAATAGCGGGAGTACACGGGGAGCTGTTTTTT.

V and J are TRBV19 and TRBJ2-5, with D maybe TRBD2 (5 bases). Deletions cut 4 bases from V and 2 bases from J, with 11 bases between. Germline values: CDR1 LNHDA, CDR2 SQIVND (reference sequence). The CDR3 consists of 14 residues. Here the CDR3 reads CASSKEAAQETQYF. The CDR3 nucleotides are TGTGCCAGTAGTAAGGAGGCAGCACAAGAGACCCAGTACTTC. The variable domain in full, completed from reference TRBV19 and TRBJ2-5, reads DGGITQSPKYLFRKEGQNVTLSCEQNLNHDAMYWYRQDPGQGLRLIYYSQIVNDFQKGDIAEGYSVSREKKESFPLTVTSAQKNPTAFYLCASSKEAAQETQYFGPGTRLLVL.

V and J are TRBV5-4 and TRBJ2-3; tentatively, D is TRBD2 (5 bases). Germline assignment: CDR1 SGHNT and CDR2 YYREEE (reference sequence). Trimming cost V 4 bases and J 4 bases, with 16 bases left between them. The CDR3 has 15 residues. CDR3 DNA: TGTGCCAGCAGCATAAGGGCCCTGAGGGCAGATACGCAGTATTTT. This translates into CASSIRALRADTQYF.

The CDR3 spells CASSVQGSNTEAFF. The CDR3 DNA reads as TGTGCCAGCAGCGTACAGGGTAGCAACACTGAAGCTTTCTTT. The chain links TRBV9 to TRBJ1-1; weak D call: TRBD1 (5 bases). There are 14 residues in the CDR3. Trimming shortened V by 1 base and J by 2 bases, and 9 bases separated the two germline ends. Germline loops: CDR1 SGDLS, CDR2 YYNGEE.

This chain's CDR3 is CASSQTRSAGELFF. The CDR3 bases are TGTGCCAGCAGCCAGACTAGATCGGCCGGGGAGCTGTTTTTT. This rearrangement joins TRBV6-5 to TRBJ2-2; D is possibly TRBD2 (6 bases). The CDR3 runs to 14 residues. V was shortened by 6 bases and J by 6 bases, with 14 bases between the two germline ends. The germline CDR1 and CDR2 sequences are MNHEY and SVGAGI.

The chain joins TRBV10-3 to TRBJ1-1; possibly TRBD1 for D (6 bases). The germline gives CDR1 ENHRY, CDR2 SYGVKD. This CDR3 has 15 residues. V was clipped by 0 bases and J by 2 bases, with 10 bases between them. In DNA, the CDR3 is TGTGCCATCAGTGAGTCTCAGGGGAGAAACACTGAAGCTTTCTTT. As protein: CAISESQGRNTEAFF.

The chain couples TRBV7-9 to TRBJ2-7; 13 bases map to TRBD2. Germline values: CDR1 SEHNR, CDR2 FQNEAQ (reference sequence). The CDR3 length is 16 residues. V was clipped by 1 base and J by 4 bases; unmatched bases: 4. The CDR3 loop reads CASSLGTSGSRYEQYF. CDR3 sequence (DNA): TGTGCCAGCAGCTTAGGGACTAGCGGGAGTAGGTACGAGCAGTACTTC.

The CDR3 nucleotides are TGCGCCAGCAGCCAAGATCAGGCAGGCAACTATGGCTACACCTTC. This gives the protein CASSQDQAGNYGYTF. This sequence joins TRBV4-1 and TRBJ1-2; D ambiguous. V lost 0 bases to trimming and J lost 2 bases, with 10 bases between them. The CDR3 is 15 amino acids. Germline lookup yields CDR1 MGHRA and CDR2 YSYEKL.

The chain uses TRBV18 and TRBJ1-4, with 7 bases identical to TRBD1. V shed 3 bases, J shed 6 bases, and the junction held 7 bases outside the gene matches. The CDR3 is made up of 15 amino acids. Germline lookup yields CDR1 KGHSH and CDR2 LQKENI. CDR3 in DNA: TGTGCCAGCTCACCGGGCAGGGGGGAGTATGAAAAACTGTTTTTT. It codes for CASSPGRGEYEKLFF.

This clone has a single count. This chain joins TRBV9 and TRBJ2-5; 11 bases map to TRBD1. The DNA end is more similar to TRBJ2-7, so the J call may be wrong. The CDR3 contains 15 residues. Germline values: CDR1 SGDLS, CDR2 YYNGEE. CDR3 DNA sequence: TGTGCCAGCAGCTCCGGACAGGGGGCCGCCTACGAGCAGTACTTC. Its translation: CASSSGQGAAYEQYF.

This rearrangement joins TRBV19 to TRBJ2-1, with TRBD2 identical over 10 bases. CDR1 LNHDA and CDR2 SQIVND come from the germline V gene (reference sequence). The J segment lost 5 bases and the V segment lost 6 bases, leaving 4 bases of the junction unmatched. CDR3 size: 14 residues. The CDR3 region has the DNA TGTGCCAGTAGCCTAGCGGGAGTCAACAATGAGCAGTTCTTC. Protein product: CASSLAGVNNEQFF. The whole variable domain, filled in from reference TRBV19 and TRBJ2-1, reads DGGITQSPKYLFRKEGQNVTLSCEQNLNHDAMYWYRQDPGQGLRLIYYSQIVNDFQKGDIAEGYSVSREKKESFPLTVTSAQKNPTAFYLCASSLAGVNNEQFFGPGTRLTVL.

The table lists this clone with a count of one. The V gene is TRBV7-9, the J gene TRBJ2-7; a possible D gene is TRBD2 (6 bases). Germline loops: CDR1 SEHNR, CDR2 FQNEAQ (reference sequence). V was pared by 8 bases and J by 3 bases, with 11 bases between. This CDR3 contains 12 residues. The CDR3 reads CASAGRSYEQYF. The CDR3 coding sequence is TGTGCCAGCGCGGGACGGAGCTACGAGCAGTACTTC.

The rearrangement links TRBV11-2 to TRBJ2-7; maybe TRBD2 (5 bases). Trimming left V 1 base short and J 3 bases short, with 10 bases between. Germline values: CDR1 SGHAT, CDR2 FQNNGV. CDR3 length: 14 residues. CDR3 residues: CASSLGGNLYEQYF. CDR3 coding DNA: TGTGCCAGCAGCTTAGGAGGGAACCTCTACGAGCAGTACTTC.

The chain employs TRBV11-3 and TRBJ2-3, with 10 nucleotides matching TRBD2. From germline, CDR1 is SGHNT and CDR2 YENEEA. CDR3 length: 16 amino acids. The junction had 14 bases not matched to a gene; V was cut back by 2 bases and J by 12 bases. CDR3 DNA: TGTGCCAGCAGCTTATCATCAGCGGGAGGGAAACGTATCCAGTATTTT. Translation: CASSLSSAGGKRIQYF.

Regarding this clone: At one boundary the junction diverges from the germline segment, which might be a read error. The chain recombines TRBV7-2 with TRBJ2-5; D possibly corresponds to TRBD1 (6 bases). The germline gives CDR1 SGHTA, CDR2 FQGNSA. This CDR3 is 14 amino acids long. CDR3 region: CASSSRQVEEAQYF. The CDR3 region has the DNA TGTGCCAGCAGCTCGCGACAGGTGGAAGAGGCCCAGTACTTC.

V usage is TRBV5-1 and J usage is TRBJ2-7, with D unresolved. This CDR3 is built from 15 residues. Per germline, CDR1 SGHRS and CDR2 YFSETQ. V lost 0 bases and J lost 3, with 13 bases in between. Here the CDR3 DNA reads TGCGCCAGCAGCTTGGGGCAGGATTTTTTCTACGAGCAGTACTTC. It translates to CASSLGQDFFYEQYF.

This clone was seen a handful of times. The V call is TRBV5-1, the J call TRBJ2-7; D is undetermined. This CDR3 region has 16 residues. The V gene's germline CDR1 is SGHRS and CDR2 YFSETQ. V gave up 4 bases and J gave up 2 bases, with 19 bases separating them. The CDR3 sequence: CASSPMGGQITYEQYF. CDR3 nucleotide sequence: TGCGCCAGCAGCCCGATGGGTGGGCAGATAACCTACGAGCAGTACTTC.

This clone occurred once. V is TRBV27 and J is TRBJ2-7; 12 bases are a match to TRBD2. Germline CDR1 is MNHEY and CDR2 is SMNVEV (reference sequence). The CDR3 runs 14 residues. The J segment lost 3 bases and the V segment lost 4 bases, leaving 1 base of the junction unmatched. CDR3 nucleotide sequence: TGTGCCAGCAGTTGGGGACTAGCGGGCTACGAGCAGTACTTC. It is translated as CASSWGLAGYEQYF.

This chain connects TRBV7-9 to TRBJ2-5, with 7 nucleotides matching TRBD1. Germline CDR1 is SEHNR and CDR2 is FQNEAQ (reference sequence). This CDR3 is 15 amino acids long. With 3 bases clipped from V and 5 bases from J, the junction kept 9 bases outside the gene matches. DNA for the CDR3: TGTGCCAGCAGCTTCGTCCCAGGGGGTGGGGAGACCCAGTACTTC. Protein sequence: CASSFVPGGGETQYF.

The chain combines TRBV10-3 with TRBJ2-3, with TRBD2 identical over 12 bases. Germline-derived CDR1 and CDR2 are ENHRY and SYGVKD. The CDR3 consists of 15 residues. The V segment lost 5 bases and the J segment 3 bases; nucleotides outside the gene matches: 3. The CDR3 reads CAISPTSGRTDTQYF. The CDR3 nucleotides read TGTGCCATCAGTCCGACTAGCGGGAGAACAGATACGCAGTATTTT.

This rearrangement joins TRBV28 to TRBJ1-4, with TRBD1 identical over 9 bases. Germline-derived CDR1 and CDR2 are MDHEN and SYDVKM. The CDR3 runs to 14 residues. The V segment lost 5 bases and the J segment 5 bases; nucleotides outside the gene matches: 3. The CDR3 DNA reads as TGTGCCAGCAGTACCGGGACAGGGAATGAAAAACTGTTTTTT. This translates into CASSTGTGNEKLFF. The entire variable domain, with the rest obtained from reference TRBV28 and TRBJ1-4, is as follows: DVKVTQSSRYLVKRTGEKVFLECVQDMDHENMFWYRQDPGLGLRLIYFSYDVKMKEKGDIPEGYSVSREKKERFSLILESASTNQTSMYLCASSTGTGNEKLFFGSGTQLSVL.

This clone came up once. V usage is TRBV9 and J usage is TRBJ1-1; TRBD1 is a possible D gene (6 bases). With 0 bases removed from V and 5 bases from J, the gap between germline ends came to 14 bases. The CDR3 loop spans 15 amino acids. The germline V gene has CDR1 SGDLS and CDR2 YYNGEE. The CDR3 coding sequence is TGTGCCAGCAGCGTAGCGGGGGGGGCGCGAACTGAAGCTTTCTTT. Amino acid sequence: CASSVAGGARTEAFF.

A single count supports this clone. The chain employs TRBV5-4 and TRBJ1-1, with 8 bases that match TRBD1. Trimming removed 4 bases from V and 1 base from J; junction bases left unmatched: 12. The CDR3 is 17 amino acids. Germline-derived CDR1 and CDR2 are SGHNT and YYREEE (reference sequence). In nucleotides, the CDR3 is TGTGCCAGCAGCCTAGGACAGGGAGGACCAGGGAACACTGAAGCTTTCTTT. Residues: CASSLGQGGPGNTEAFF.

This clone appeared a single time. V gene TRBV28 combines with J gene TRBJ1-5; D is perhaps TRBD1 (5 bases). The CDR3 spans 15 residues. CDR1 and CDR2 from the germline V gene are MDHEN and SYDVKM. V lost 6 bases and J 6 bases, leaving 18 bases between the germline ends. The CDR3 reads CASSPQPQQGQPQHF. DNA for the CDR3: TGTGCCAGCAGCCCCCAACCTCAGCAGGGTCAGCCCCAGCATTTT.

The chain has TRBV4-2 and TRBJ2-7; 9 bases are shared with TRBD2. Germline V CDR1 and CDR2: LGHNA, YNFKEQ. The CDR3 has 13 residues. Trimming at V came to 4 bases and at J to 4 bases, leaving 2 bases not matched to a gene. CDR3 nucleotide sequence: TGTGCCAGCAGCCCCAGCGGGAGGTACGAGCAGTACTTC. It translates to CASSPSGRYEQYF.

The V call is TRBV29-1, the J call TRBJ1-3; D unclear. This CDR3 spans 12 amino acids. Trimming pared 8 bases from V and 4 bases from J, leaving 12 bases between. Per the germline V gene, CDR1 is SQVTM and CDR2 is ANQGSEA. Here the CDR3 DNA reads TGCAGCCCGATGGGCCACGGAAACACCATATATTTT. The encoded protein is CSPMGHGNTIYF.

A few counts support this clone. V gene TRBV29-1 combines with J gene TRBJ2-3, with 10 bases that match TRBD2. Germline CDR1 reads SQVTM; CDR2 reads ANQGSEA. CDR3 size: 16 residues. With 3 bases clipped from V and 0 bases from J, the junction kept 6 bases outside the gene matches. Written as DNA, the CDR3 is TGCAGCGTTGATCACACTAGCGGGACCAGCACAGATACGCAGTATTTT. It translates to CSVDHTSGTSTDTQYF.

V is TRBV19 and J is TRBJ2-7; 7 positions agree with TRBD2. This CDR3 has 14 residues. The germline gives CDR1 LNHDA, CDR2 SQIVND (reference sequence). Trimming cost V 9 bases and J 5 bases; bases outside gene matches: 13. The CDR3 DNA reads TGTGCCAGCAGCTTCGGGGGGTCCGTACACGAGCAGTACTTC. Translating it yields CASSFGGSVHEQYF.